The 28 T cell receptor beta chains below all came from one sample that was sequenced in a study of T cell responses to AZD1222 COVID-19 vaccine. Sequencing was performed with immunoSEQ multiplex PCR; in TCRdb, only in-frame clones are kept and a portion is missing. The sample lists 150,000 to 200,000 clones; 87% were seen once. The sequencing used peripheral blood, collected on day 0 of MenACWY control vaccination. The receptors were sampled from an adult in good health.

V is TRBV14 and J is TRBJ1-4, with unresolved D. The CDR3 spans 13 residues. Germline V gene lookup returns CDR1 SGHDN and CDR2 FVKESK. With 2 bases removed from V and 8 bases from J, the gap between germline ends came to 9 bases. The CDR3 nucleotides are TGTGCCAGCAGCCAATATCGCGGGGAAAAACTGTTTTTT. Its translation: CASSQYRGEKLFF.

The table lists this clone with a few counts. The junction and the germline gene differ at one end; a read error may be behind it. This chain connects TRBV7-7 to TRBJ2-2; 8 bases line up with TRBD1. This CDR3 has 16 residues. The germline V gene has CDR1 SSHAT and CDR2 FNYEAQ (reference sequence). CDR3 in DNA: TGTGCTAGCAGCCGCGCCGGGACAGGGAACACCGGGGAGCTGTTTTTT. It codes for CASSRAGTGNTGELFF.

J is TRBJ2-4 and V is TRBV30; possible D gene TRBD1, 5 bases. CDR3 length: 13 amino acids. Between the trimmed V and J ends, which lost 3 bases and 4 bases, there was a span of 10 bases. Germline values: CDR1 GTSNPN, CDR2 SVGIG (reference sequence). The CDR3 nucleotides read TGTGCCTGGAGCACAGGTCTGAAAAACATTCAGTACTTC. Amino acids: CAWSTGLKNIQYF.

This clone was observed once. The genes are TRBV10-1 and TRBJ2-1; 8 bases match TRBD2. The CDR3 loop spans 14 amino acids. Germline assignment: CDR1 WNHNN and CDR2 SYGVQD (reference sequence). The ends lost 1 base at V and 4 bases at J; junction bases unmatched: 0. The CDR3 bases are TGCGCCAGCAGTGAGTTAGCGGGATACAATGAGCAGTTCTTC. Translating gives CASSELAGYNEQFF.

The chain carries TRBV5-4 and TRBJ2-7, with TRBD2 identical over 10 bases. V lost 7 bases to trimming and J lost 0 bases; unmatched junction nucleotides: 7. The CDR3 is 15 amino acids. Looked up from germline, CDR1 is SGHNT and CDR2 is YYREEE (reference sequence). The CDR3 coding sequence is TGTGCCAGCCGAAGCGGGACTAGCGACTCCTACGAGCAGTACTTC. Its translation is CASRSGTSDSYEQYF. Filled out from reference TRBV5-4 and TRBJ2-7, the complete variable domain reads ETGVTQSPTHLIKTRGQQVTLRCSSQSGHNTVSWYQQALGQGPQFIFQYYREEENGRGNFPPRFSGLQFPNYSSELNVNALELDDSALYLCASRSGTSDSYEQYFGPGTRLTVT.

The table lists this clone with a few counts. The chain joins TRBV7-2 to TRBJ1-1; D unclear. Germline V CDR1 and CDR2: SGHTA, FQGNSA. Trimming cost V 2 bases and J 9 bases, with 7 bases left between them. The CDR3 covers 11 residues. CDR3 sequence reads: CASSLSRKAFF. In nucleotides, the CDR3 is TGTGCCAGCAGCTTAAGCAGGAAAGCTTTCTTT.

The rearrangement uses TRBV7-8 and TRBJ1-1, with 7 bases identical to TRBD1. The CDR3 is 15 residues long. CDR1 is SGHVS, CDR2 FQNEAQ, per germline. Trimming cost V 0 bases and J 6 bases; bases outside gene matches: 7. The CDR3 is CASSLADRVRAEAFF. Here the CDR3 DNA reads TGTGCCAGCAGCTTAGCCGACAGGGTGCGGGCTGAAGCTTTCTTT.

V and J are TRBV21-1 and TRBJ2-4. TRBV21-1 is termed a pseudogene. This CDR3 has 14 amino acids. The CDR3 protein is CASSKMEAKNIQYF. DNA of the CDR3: TGTGCCAGCAGCAAAATGGAAGCCAAAAACATTCAGTACTTC.

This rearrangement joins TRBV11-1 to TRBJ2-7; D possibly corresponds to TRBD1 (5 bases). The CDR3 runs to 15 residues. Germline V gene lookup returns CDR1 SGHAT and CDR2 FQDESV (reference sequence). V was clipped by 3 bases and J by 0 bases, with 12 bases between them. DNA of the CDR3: TGTGCCAGCAGCTTCGATCAGGGCGACTCCTACGAGCAGTACTTC. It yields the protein CASSFDQGDSYEQYF.

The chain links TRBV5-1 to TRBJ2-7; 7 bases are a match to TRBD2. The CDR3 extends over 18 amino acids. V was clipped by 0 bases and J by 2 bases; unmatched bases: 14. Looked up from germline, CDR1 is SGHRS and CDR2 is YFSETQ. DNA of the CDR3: TGCGCCAGCAGCTTGGGAGTGGGCGGGGGTCTACCGGCCTACGAGCAGTACTTC. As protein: CASSLGVGGGLPAYEQYF.

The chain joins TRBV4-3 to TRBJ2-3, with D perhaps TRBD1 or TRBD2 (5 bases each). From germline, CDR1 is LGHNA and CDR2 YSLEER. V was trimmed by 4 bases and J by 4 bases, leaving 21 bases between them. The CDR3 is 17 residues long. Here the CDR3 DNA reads TGCGCCAGCAGCCTTGGGGGAGATCTAGCTCAGGCAGATACGCAGTATTTT. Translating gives CASSLGGDLAQADTQYF.

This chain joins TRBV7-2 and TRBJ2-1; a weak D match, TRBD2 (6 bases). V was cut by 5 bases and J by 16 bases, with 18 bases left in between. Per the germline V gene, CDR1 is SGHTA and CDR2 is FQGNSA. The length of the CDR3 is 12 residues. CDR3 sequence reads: CASSQAVGGIFF. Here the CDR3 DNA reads TGTGCCAGCAGCCAGGCGGTTGGGGGGATCTTCTTC.

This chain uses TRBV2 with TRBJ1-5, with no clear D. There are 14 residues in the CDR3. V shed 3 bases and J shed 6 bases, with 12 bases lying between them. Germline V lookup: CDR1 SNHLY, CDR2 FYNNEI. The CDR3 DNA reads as TGTGCCAGCAGTGATCGGACCCGCGGTCAGCCCCAGCATTTT. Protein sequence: CASSDRTRGQPQHF.

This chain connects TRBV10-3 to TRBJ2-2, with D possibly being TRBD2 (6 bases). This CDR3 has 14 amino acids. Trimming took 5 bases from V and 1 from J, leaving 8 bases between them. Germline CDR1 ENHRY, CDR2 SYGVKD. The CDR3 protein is CAISRGKNTGELFF. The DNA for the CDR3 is TGTGCCATCAGTCGGGGGAAGAACACCGGGGAGCTGTTTTTT.

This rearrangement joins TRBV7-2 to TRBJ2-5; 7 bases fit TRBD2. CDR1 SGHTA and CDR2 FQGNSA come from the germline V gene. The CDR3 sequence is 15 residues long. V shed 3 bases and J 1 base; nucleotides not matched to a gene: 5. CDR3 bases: TGTGCCAGCAGCTTTCAAGCGGGGACCCAAGAGACCCAGTACTTC. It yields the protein CASSFQAGTQETQYF.

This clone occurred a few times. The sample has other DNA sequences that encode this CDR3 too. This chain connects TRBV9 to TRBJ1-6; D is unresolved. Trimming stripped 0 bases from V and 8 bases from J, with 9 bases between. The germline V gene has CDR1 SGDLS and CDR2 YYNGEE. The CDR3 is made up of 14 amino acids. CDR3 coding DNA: TGTGCCAGCAGCGTAGGTGGGTTTGATTCACCCCTCCACTTT. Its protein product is CASSVGGFDSPLHF.

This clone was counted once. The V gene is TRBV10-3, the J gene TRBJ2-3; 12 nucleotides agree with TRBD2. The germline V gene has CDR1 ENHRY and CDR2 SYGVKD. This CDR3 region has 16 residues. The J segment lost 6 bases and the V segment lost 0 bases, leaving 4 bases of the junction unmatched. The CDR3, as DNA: TGTGCCATCAGTGAGTCTGGACTAGCGGGGCGGGATACGCAGTATTTT. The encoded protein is CAISESGLAGRDTQYF.

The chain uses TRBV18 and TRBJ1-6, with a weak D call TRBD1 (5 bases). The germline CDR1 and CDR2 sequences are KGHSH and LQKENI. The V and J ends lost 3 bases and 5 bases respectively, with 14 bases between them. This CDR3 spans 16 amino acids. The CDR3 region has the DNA TGTGCCAGCTCACCTACCCTCGGGACGGATAATTCACCCCTCCACTTT. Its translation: CASSPTLGTDNSPLHF.

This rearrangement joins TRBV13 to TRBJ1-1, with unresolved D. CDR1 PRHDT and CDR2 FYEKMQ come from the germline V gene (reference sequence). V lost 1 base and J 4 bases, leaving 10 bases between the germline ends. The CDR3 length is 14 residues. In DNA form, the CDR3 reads TGTGCCAGCAGCTTAGATAGAGCTCGCACTGAAGCTTTCTTT. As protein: CASSLDRARTEAFF. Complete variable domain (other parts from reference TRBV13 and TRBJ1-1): AAGVIQSPRHLIKEKRETATLKCYPIPRHDTVYWYQQGPGQDPQFLISFYEKMQSDKGSIPDRFSAQQFSDYHSELNMSSLELGDSALYFCASSLDRARTEAFFGQGTRLTVV.

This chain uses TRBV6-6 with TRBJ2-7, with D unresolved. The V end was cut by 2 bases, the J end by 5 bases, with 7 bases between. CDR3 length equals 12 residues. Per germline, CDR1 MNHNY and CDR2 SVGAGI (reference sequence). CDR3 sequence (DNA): TGTGCCAGCAGTTACCCCTCGGACGAGCAGTACTTC. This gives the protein CASSYPSDEQYF.

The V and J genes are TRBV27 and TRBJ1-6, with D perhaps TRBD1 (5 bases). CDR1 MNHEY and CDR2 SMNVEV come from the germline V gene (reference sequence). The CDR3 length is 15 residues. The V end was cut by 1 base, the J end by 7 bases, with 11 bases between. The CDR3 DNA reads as TGTGCCAGCAGTTTATTCCAGGGCGGGAATTCACCCCTCCACTTT. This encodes CASSLFQGGNSPLHF.

The DNA for the CDR3 is TGTGCCAGCAGTCCCTCCGCGGGGGGTGACGAGCAGTACTTC. This codes for CASSPSAGGDEQYF. The chain has TRBV28 and TRBJ2-7, with 8 bases fitting TRBD2. V gave up 5 bases and J gave up 5 bases; unmatched junction bases: 8. Germline V gene lookup returns CDR1 MDHEN and CDR2 SYDVKM. The CDR3 loop spans 14 amino acids.

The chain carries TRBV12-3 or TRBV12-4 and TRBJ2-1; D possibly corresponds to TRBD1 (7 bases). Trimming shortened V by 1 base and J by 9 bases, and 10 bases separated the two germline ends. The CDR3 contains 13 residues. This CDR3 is CASSLGQGLEQFF. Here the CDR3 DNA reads TGTGCCAGCAGTTTAGGACAGGGACTTGAGCAGTTCTTC.

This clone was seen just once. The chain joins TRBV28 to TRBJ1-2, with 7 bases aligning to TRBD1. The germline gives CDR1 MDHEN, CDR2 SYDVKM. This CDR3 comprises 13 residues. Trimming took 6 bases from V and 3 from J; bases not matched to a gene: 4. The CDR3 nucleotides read TGTGCCAGCAGCCCGACAGGGTACTATGGCTACACCTTC. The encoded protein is CASSPTGYYGYTF.

The CDR3 region is CASSQTGLNEKLFF. In DNA form, the CDR3 reads TGTGCCAGCAGCCAGACAGGGTTAAATGAAAAACTGTTTTTT. The rearrangement uses TRBV2 and TRBJ1-4; 7 positions agree with TRBD1. Germline V gene lookup returns CDR1 SNHLY and CDR2 FYNNEI. CDR3 length equals 14 residues. V gave up 6 bases and J gave up 5 bases; unmatched junction bases: 6.

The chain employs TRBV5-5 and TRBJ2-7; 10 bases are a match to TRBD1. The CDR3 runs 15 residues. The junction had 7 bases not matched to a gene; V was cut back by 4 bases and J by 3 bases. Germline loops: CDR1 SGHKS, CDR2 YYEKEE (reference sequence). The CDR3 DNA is TGTGCCAGCAGCAGCCTGGGACAGGGGAACTACGAGCAGTACTTC. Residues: CASSSLGQGNYEQYF.

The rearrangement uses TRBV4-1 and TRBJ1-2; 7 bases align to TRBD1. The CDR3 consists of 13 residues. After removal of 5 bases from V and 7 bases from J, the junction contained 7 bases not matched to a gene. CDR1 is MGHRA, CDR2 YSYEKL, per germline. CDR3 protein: CASSVEGAGGYTF. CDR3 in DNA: TGCGCCAGCAGCGTTGAGGGGGCCGGTGGCTACACCTTC.

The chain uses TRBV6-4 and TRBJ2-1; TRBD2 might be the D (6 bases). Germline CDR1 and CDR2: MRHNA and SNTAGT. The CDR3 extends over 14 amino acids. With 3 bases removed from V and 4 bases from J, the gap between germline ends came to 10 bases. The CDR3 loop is CASSDGGPYNEQFF. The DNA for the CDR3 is TGTGCCAGCAGTGATGGAGGGCCTTACAATGAGCAGTTCTTC.